A selection of T cell receptor beta chains follows, all from one sample in a study of cytomegalovirus exposure and HLA in healthy donors. Some clones are missing from TCRdb's copy, which holds only in-frame ones; the method was immunoSEQ multiplex PCR. The table includes 110,000 to 150,000 clones, around 9.7% detected once. Material: PBMCs. The source of these receptors is a man over 45 in good health and CMV-seronegative. The CDR3 runs from the conserved cysteine through the conserved F or W. D genes are given only for firm matches.

cdr3_aa	d_call	v_call
CASMRTGDLSGANVLTF	TRBD1	TRBV5-1
CASNQGADGYTF	-	TRBV2
CASSPGQANTEAFF	TRBD1	TRBV18
CASSPGTGRGGVEAFF	TRBD1	TRBV28
CASSLAAAELFF	-	TRBV7-9
CACTDRGARVAFF	TRBD1	TRBV30
CASSPRTTTHTGELFF	-	TRBV18
CASAPSGGTQYF	TRBD2	TRBV9
CASSFSDRGGEQYF	TRBD1	TRBV7-9
CASSSRQDRATEAFF	TRBD1	TRBV11-2
CASRLPGQSSYEQYF	TRBD1	TRBV7-9
CASSRRVGETSTTNEKLFF	-	TRBV18
CASSLGGVSEAFF	-	TRBV6-5
CAWNRAKTQYF	-	TRBV30
CATSGGVRDRNTDTQYF	-	TRBV15
CASSSEHRGNEKLFF	-	TRBV28
CASSPDRISSYNEQFF	-	TRBV7-9
CASSSGDETQYF	-	TRBV7-6
CATSSGKDRTAYGYTF	TRBD1	TRBV15
CAWSVGTGTFFYGYTF	TRBD1	TRBV30
CATSRGLQGAGGELFF	TRBD1	TRBV15
CASSLTPAGQGRSDEQYF	TRBD1	TRBV5-1
CASSQRAGAPEQYF	-	TRBV7-8
CASSPLGASYEQYF	-	TRBV4-2
CASSLDRWNYGYTF	TRBD1	TRBV7-8
CASSIAGTGSYNEQFF	TRBD1	TRBV19
CASTQEVAGPSYEQYF	TRBD2	TRBV4-2
CASSGPGRATTANTGELFF	-	TRBV7-2
CASSFTGNYEQYF	-	TRBV5-1
CASSLLYQPQHF	-	TRBV28
CASSSSNSGRRPEQFF	TRBD2	TRBV6-5
CASSPYRGTGNTIYF	TRBD1	TRBV7-2
CASSLDRAGEDEQFF	TRBD2	TRBV5-1
CASSPRGASGRAVEQFF	TRBD2	TRBV9
CASSQDRTSGSFRSSDTGELFF	TRBD2	TRBV14
CAWSGEPFTGNTEAFF	-	TRBV30
CASSWGTGGRNSPLHF	TRBD1	TRBV5-6
CASSPDRGSEKLFF	-	TRBV7-2
CATPGNGGSQETQYF	-	TRBV6-1
CASSSRRAEAFF	-	TRBV7-9
CASSSRVGANVLTF	-	TRBV28
CASSLQGANTEAFF	TRBD1	TRBV5-4
CASSLRESLSYEQYF	-	TRBV11-2
CASSPLARGETQYF	-	TRBV11-2
CASSIGGGSPQHF	-	TRBV19
CASTQPREGQPQHF	-	TRBV28
CASSLGQAHEKLFF	TRBD1	TRBV28
CASSQIGTSGIHTGELFF	TRBD2	TRBV5-8
CAAPGTSGSLATGELFF	TRBD2	TRBV30
CASSRTSGGLESNEQFF	TRBD2	TRBV5-1
CASSLSEGEQYF	-	TRBV7-3
CASSKGGYTDTQYF	-	TRBV11-3
CASSIEQTGYGYTF	-	TRBV19
CASSEYLNLRFF	-	TRBV2
CASSQLTGQNTEAFF	-	TRBV14